This TCR beta chain was captured in a study of cytomegalovirus exposure and HLA in healthy donors. The CDR3 length is 15 residues. Germline V gene lookup returns CDR1 SEHNR and CDR2 FQNEAQ (reference sequence). With 1 base removed from V and 2 bases from J, the gap between germline ends came to 12 bases. Both 60 Vbeta primers and 13 Jbeta primers went into the PCR. Assay: immunoSEQ multiplex PCR; the TCRdb copy retains only in-frame clones and omits some. The table records under 200,000 clones, 70% to 90% of them present only once. This TCR came from a woman between 25 and 40 years old in good health and CMV-seronegative. This chain joins TRBV7-9 and TRBJ2-7, with TRBD1 as a possible D gene (6 bases). The sample was PBMCs. The CDR3 is CASSLVSAGAYEQYF. In DNA, the CDR3 is TGTGCCAGCAGCTTAGTTTCCGCAGGGGCCTACGAGCAGTACTTC.